This is a list of T cell receptor beta chains from one sample in a study of T cells in Graves' hyperthyroidism and ophthalmopathy. From the multiplex PCR reads, TCRdb called clonotypes with MiXCR, one entry per CDR3 protein. The repertoire includes approximately 570,000 distinct CDR3 sequences, less than 20% of them detected once, and 47% sits in the top ten. The sample comprised blood. These TCRs come from a man aged 40-55 years with Graves' ophthalmopathy. Both conserved end residues are part of each CDR3. The order of the fields is D gene, J gene, V gene, clone size, CDR3 DNA, CDR3 protein. A D gene is named only where the DNA matches it firmly. Not every row has a clone size; where given, it reads once, few, many or a size class.

d_gene: NA
j_gene: TRBJ1-2
v_gene: TRBV6-1
abundance: NA
CDR3nt: TGTGCCGTCACCGGGACCCCTGGACCTTATGGCTACACCTTC
CDR3aa: CAVTGTPGPYGYTF

d_gene: TRBD1
j_gene: TRBJ1-1
v_gene: TRBV6-1
abundance: NA
CDR3nt: TGTGCCAGCAATCAGGCGGACAGGGGAGAAACTTTCTTT
CDR3aa: CASNQADRGETFF

d_gene: TRBD1
j_gene: TRBJ2-7
v_gene: TRBV18
abundance: many
CDR3nt: TGTGCCAGCTCACCGAACAGGGGTTCCTACGAGCAGTACTTC
CDR3aa: CASSPNRGSYEQYF

d_gene: TRBD1
j_gene: TRBJ1-6
v_gene: TRBV5-1
abundance: NA
CDR3nt: TGCGCCAGCAGCTCCGGACAGGGGTCCTATAATTCACCCCTCCACTTT
CDR3aa: CASSSGQGSYNSPLHF

d_gene: NA
j_gene: TRBJ2-7
v_gene: TRBV5-5
abundance: NA
CDR3nt: TGTGCCAGCAGCTCGCTTTTATTAAGGGACCCTCTACACGAGCAGTACTTC
CDR3aa: CASSSLLLRDPLHEQYF

d_gene: TRBD2
j_gene: TRBJ2-1
v_gene: TRBV6-4
abundance: NA
CDR3nt: TGTGCCAGCAGTGACAGGGTAGCGGGGAGGAATGAGCAGTTCTTC
CDR3aa: CASSDRVAGRNEQFF

d_gene: TRBD1
j_gene: TRBJ2-2
v_gene: TRBV9
abundance: NA
CDR3nt: TGTGCCAGCAGCGACCCGGGACAGGGGTCGACCGGGGAGCTGTTTTTT
CDR3aa: CASSDPGQGSTGELFF

d_gene: NA
j_gene: TRBJ2-3
v_gene: TRBV6-1
abundance: NA
CDR3nt: TGTGCCAGCAGTGTACCGGGACTGCACGGTACGCAGTATTTT
CDR3aa: CASSVPGLHGTQYF

d_gene: TRBD1
j_gene: TRBJ1-5
v_gene: TRBV19
abundance: few
CDR3nt: TGTGCCAGTACTTCGACAGGGACTAATCAGCCCCAGCATTTT
CDR3aa: CASTSTGTNQPQHF

d_gene: NA
j_gene: TRBJ1-1
v_gene: TRBV3-1
abundance: many
CDR3nt: TGTGCCAGCAGTCGGGGTAATGAAGCTTTCTTT
CDR3aa: CASSRGNEAFF

d_gene: NA
j_gene: TRBJ2-2
v_gene: TRBV12-3/TRBV12-4
abundance: many
CDR3nt: TGTGCCAGCAGCTTGTTCACCGGGGAGCTGTTTTTT
CDR3aa: CASSLFTGELFF

d_gene: NA
j_gene: TRBJ2-7
v_gene: TRBV18
abundance: few
CDR3nt: TGTGCCAGCTCACCACCGGGGCCCATCTACGAGCAGTACTTC
CDR3aa: CASSPPGPIYEQYF

d_gene: NA
j_gene: TRBJ2-5
v_gene: TRBV9
abundance: many
CDR3nt: TGTGCCAGCAGCGCACCTCGTGGGGGGAGCGAGACCCAGTACTTC
CDR3aa: CASSAPRGGSETQYF

d_gene: NA
j_gene: TRBJ2-3
v_gene: TRBV5-1
abundance: few
CDR3nt: TGCGCCAGCATGGGGGGAGGAGATACGCAGTATTTT
CDR3aa: CASMGGGDTQYF

d_gene: NA
j_gene: TRBJ1-2
v_gene: TRBV18
abundance: few
CDR3nt: TGTGCCAGCTCACCTGGGTTAACCGCCTATGGCTACACCTTC
CDR3aa: CASSPGLTAYGYTF

d_gene: TRBD2
j_gene: TRBJ2-1
v_gene: TRBV6-5
abundance: NA
CDR3nt: TGTGCCAGCAGATTCTCCACCCGGCTAGCGGGAGAGCATGAGCAGTTCTTC
CDR3aa: CASRFSTRLAGEHEQFF

d_gene: TRBD1
j_gene: TRBJ1-1
v_gene: TRBV30
abundance: NA
CDR3nt: TGTGCCTGGCAGGGACAGCCGAACACTGAAGCTTTCTTT
CDR3aa: CAWQGQPNTEAFF

d_gene: NA
j_gene: TRBJ2-1
v_gene: TRBV28
abundance: many
CDR3nt: TGTGCCAGCATTCCCCATGAGCAGTTCTTC
CDR3aa: CASIPHEQFF

d_gene: NA
j_gene: TRBJ1-2
v_gene: TRBV12-3/TRBV12-4
abundance: few
CDR3nt: TGTGCCAGCAGTTTGCCAGGAGCCTACACCTTC
CDR3aa: CASSLPGAYTF

d_gene: NA
j_gene: TRBJ1-1
v_gene: TRBV6-5
abundance: NA
CDR3nt: TGTGCCAGCAGTTACTCGAAAGGGAAGGTTAGGTTCTTCACTGAAGCTTTCTTT
CDR3aa: CASSYSKGKVRFFTEAFF

d_gene: NA
j_gene: TRBJ2-5
v_gene: TRBV15
abundance: NA
CDR3nt: TGTGCCACCAGCGGATCAGGCAGATCGGAGACCCAGTACTTC
CDR3aa: CATSGSGRSETQYF

d_gene: TRBD1
j_gene: TRBJ2-4
v_gene: TRBV28
abundance: many
CDR3nt: TGTGCCAGCAGGACGACAGGGGGCTTCCGGGGCGACATTCAGTACTTC
CDR3aa: CASRTTGGFRGDIQYF

d_gene: TRBD2
j_gene: TRBJ2-3
v_gene: TRBV5-1
abundance: many
CDR3nt: TGCGCCAGCAGCAACGCACTAGCGGGGAGCGCAGATACGCAGTATTTT
CDR3aa: CASSNALAGSADTQYF

d_gene: TRBD2
j_gene: TRBJ2-5
v_gene: TRBV4-3
abundance: NA
CDR3nt: TGCGCCAGCAGCCCCAAATTGAGCCTAGCGGGAAGAGAGCAGTACTTC
CDR3aa: CASSPKLSLAGREQYF

d_gene: TRBD2
j_gene: TRBJ2-1
v_gene: TRBV11-2
abundance: many
CDR3nt: TGTGCCAGCAGCTTAGCCGGGCTAGCGGGGAATGAGCAGTTCTTC
CDR3aa: CASSLAGLAGNEQFF

d_gene: TRBD2
j_gene: TRBJ2-3
v_gene: TRBV20-1
abundance: many
CDR3nt: TGCAGTGCTAGAGCTTTGCTAGCGGGAGCTCCAGATACGCAGTATTTT
CDR3aa: CSARALLAGAPDTQYF

d_gene: NA
j_gene: TRBJ2-2
v_gene: TRBV27
abundance: NA
CDR3nt: TGTGCCAGCAGTTTCGGGGCTCTCGGGATTCTGAACACCGGGGAGCTGTTTTTT
CDR3aa: CASSFGALGILNTGELFF

d_gene: NA
j_gene: TRBJ2-5
v_gene: TRBV10-2
abundance: many
CDR3nt: TGCGCCAGCAGTGCCCAGGGTACTGACCAAGAGACCCAGTACTTC
CDR3aa: CASSAQGTDQETQYF

d_gene: TRBD1
j_gene: TRBJ1-2
v_gene: TRBV20-1
abundance: many
CDR3nt: TGCAGTGCTTCAGACAGGGGGCGATTCTATGGCTACACCTTC
CDR3aa: CSASDRGRFYGYTF

d_gene: TRBD2
j_gene: TRBJ2-3
v_gene: TRBV30
abundance: few
CDR3nt: TGTGCCTGGAGTGCTGACTCTCCGGGAGGTACGCAGTATTTT
CDR3aa: CAWSADSPGGTQYF

d_gene: TRBD1
j_gene: TRBJ1-5
v_gene: TRBV7-9
abundance: NA
CDR3nt: TGTGCCAGCAGCCGGACAGGGGATGAGCCCCAGCATTTT
CDR3aa: CASSRTGDEPQHF

d_gene: NA
j_gene: TRBJ1-1
v_gene: TRBV28
abundance: many
CDR3nt: TGTGCCAGCAGTTCGGGGGGCGGTTACACTGAAGCTTTCTTT
CDR3aa: CASSSGGGYTEAFF

d_gene: NA
j_gene: TRBJ2-7
v_gene: TRBV4-1
abundance: NA
CDR3nt: TGCGCCAGCAGCCAAGTCAGTGGCTGGGAGCAGTACTTC
CDR3aa: CASSQVSGWEQYF

d_gene: NA
j_gene: TRBJ2-6
v_gene: TRBV20-1
abundance: few
CDR3nt: TGCAGTCCTGTCAGGGGCTCTGGGGCCAACGTCCTGACTTTC
CDR3aa: CSPVRGSGANVLTF

d_gene: NA
j_gene: TRBJ1-4
v_gene: TRBV10-3
abundance: few
CDR3nt: TGTGCCACCCGGGGGAGGGCGACTAATGAAAAACTGTTTTTT
CDR3aa: CATRGRATNEKLFF

d_gene: TRBD2
j_gene: TRBJ2-3
v_gene: TRBV11-2
abundance: many
CDR3nt: TGTGCCAGCAGCTTAGATGCAGGGAGGGACACAGATACGCAGTATTTT
CDR3aa: CASSLDAGRDTDTQYF

d_gene: NA
j_gene: TRBJ2-3
v_gene: TRBV12-3/TRBV12-4
abundance: many
CDR3nt: TGTGCCAGCAGTTTAAGCGAATCAGATACGCAGTATTTT
CDR3aa: CASSLSESDTQYF

d_gene: NA
j_gene: TRBJ2-6
v_gene: TRBV9
abundance: few
CDR3nt: TGTGCCAGCAGCTTCAGTAGGGCTGGGGCCAACGTCCTGACTTTC
CDR3aa: CASSFSRAGANVLTF

d_gene: NA
j_gene: TRBJ1-2
v_gene: TRBV3-1
abundance: many
CDR3nt: TGTGCCAGCAGCCTCTCTTTGACAAGCACCCTCTATGGCTACACCTTC
CDR3aa: CASSLSLTSTLYGYTF

d_gene: NA
j_gene: TRBJ2-6
v_gene: TRBV5-6
abundance: NA
CDR3nt: TGTGCCAGCAGCTGGGGAGTATCGGTCGGGGCCAACGTCCTGACTTTC
CDR3aa: CASSWGVSVGANVLTF

d_gene: TRBD2
j_gene: TRBJ2-1
v_gene: TRBV4-2
abundance: NA
CDR3nt: TGTGCCAGCAGCCAAGATCGACTAGCGGGGCACAATGAGCAGTTCTTC
CDR3aa: CASSQDRLAGHNEQFF

d_gene: TRBD1
j_gene: TRBJ1-4
v_gene: TRBV2
abundance: NA
CDR3nt: TGTGCCAGCAGTAAGGGGGCAGTGGGTGAAAAACTGTTTTTT
CDR3aa: CASSKGAVGEKLFF

d_gene: TRBD1
j_gene: TRBJ1-6
v_gene: TRBV30
abundance: NA
CDR3nt: TGTGCCTGGAGTATGAGGACAGGAAATTCACCCCTCCACTTT
CDR3aa: CAWSMRTGNSPLHF

d_gene: NA
j_gene: TRBJ1-5
v_gene: TRBV11-2
abundance: NA
CDR3nt: TGTGCCAGCAGCTTACGCGCAGGGGACAATCAGCCCCAGCATTTT
CDR3aa: CASSLRAGDNQPQHF

d_gene: TRBD2
j_gene: TRBJ2-1
v_gene: TRBV2
abundance: NA
CDR3nt: TGTGCCAGCAGCCGAGGAGCGGGAGGTAGCGATGAGCAGTTCTTC
CDR3aa: CASSRGAGGSDEQFF

d_gene: NA
j_gene: TRBJ2-7
v_gene: TRBV28
abundance: many
CDR3nt: TGTGCCAGCAGTTCTCTAGGGGTCTACGAGCAGTACTTC
CDR3aa: CASSSLGVYEQYF

d_gene: NA
j_gene: TRBJ1-1
v_gene: TRBV5-4
abundance: NA
CDR3nt: TGTGCCAGCAGCCCAGCCGGGGAGTCGAACACTGAAGCTTTCTTT
CDR3aa: CASSPAGESNTEAFF

d_gene: TRBD1
j_gene: TRBJ2-7
v_gene: TRBV3-1
abundance: many
CDR3nt: TGTGCCAGCAGTGGGACAGGCAGCGAGCAGTACTTC
CDR3aa: CASSGTGSEQYF

d_gene: NA
j_gene: TRBJ2-1
v_gene: TRBV3-1
abundance: many
CDR3nt: TGTGCCAGCAGCCTCCGACTAGTCTCCTACAATGAGCAGTTCTTC
CDR3aa: CASSLRLVSYNEQFF

d_gene: TRBD2
j_gene: TRBJ2-7
v_gene: TRBV6-1
abundance: many
CDR3nt: TGTGCCAGCAGGGGGACTAGCGGGAGCTCCTACGAGCAGTACTTC
CDR3aa: CASRGTSGSSYEQYF

d_gene: NA
j_gene: TRBJ2-7
v_gene: TRBV3-1
abundance: NA
CDR3nt: TGTGCCAGCAGCCGGGGGGCAGGGGAGGGCGAGCAGTACTTC
CDR3aa: CASSRGAGEGEQYF

d_gene: TRBD2
j_gene: TRBJ2-7
v_gene: TRBV29-1
abundance: NA
CDR3nt: TGCAGCGTTTCCTCGGGGGGACGGTCCTACGAGCAGTACTTC
CDR3aa: CSVSSGGRSYEQYF

d_gene: NA
j_gene: TRBJ1-1
v_gene: TRBV27
abundance: many
CDR3nt: TGTGCCACGGGGATTAGGGACACTGAAGCTTTCTTT
CDR3aa: CATGIRDTEAFF

d_gene: NA
j_gene: TRBJ2-3
v_gene: TRBV24-1
abundance: NA
CDR3nt: TGTGCCACCAGTGAGCCTAACACAGATACGCAGTATTTT
CDR3aa: CATSEPNTDTQYF